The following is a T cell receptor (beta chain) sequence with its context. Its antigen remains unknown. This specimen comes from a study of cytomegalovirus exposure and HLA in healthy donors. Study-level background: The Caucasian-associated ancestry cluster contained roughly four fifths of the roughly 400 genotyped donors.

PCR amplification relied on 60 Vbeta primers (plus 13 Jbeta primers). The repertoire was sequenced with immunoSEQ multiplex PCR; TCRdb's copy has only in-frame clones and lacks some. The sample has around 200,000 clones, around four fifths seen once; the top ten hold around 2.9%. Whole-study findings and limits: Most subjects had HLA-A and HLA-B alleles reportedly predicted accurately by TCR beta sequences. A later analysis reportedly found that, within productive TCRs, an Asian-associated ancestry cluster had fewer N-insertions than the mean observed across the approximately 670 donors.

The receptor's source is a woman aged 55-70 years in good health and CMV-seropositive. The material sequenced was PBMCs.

CDR3 sequence (DNA): TGTGCCCGAACTACAGGGGGTAATTCACCCCTCCACTTT. Translation: CARTTGGNSPLHF. This rearrangement joins TRBV30 to TRBJ1-6; 8 bases line up with TRBD1. V shed 8 bases, J shed 6 bases, and the junction held 6 bases outside the gene matches. The CDR3 covers 13 residues. CDR1 and CDR2 (germline): GTSNPN, SVGIG (reference sequence).